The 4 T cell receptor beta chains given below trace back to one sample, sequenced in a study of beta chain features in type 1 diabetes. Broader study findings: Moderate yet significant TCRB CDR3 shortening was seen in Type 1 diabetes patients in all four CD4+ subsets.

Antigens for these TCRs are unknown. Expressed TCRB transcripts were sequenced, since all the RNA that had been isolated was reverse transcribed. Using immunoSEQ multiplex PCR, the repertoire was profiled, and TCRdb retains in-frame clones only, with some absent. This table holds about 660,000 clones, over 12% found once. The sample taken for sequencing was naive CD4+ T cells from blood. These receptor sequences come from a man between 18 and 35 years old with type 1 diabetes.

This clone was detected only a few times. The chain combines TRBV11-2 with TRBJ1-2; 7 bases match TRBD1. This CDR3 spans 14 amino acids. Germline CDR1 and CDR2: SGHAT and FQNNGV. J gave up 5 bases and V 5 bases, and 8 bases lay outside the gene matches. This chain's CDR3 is CASSPEGAGYGYTF. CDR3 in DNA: TGTGCCAGCAGCCCCGAGGGGGCGGGATATGGCTACACCTTC.

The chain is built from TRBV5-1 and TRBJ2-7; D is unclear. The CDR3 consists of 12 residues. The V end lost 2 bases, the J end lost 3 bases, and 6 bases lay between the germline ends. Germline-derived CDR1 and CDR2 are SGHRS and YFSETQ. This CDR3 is CASSFGDYEQYF. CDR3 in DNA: TGCGCCAGCAGCTTCGGAGACTACGAGCAGTACTTC.

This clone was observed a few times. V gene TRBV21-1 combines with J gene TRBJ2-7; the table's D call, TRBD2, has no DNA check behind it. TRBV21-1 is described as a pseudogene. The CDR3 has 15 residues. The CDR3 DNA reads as TGTGCCAGCAGCTCCCCGTTAGCGGGACTCTACGAGCAGTACTTC. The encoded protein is CASSSPLAGLYEQYF.

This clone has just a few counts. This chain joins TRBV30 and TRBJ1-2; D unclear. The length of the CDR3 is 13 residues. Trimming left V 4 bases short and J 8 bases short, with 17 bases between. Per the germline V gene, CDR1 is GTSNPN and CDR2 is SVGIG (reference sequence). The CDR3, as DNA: TGTGCCTGGACCGACCTGGGATTGCGAGGCTACACCTTC. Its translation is CAWTDLGLRGYTF.